The T cell receptor (beta chain) under discussion was sequenced for a study of GPR56 and killer-like receptors on CD4 memory cells (dated 2019 in TCRdb). About the investigation overall: The study proposed that progressive acquisition of KLRB1, KLRG1, GPR56 and then KLRF1 marks human CD4+ memory T-cell differentiation and cytokine production potential. The study described its healthy blood donors as age-matched to the liver disease patients, who had a median age of 68 years.

Looking up the germline V gene yields CDR1 SNHLY and CDR2 FYNNEI. Including cysteine and phenylalanine, the CDR3 has 15 amino acids. The nucleotide record is missing. On the study overall, not on this receptor specifically: Low clonal frequency was observed in the marker-negative population, and a progressive increase in clonal frequency, with a corresponding decrease in TCRbeta diversity, was observed along the proposed pathway. Overlap of TCR repertoires was especially pronounced between late populations 4 and 5, and partly extended to population 3. Clones dominating late populations 4 and 5 were also found in early populations 1 and 2, which the authors took as evidence for linear differentiation. Rather than full repertoires, only the 100 most expanded clones per population were included in the diversity and similarity analyses.

Notes on this clonotype: No antigen is known for it.

The listed sequencing device is Illumina HiSeq 2500. To build sequencing libraries, a previously published PCR protocol was used to amplify the recombined TCRbeta locus. The published analysis was carried out like this. Reads whose average quality score was below 30 were removed, and the reads that remained were processed with IMSEQ. Clonotypes were defined by Vbeta gene, Jbeta gene and CDR3 amino acid sequence. The Morisita-Horn index, computed on the top 100 expanded clones, was used to measure repertoire overlap between populations. Renyi diversity profiles calculated on the top 100 expanded clones were used to assess clonal diversity. TCRdb reprocessed the reads and provides one entry for every CDR3 protein sequence; no DNA is given. These V and J calls derive from TCRdb rather than the authors' analysis. The table kept for this sample lists about 1,100 distinct CDR3 sequences. The ten largest clones capture roughly a quarter of the sample.

Before TCRbeta sequencing, fluorescence-activated cell sorting was used to enrich five KLR/GPR56-defined CD4+ populations. To test a linear memory differentiation pathway, the researchers sequenced TCRbeta repertoires from five CD4+ T-cell subsets that were defined by expression of KLRB1, KLRG1, GPR56 and KLRF1. TCR-sequenced cells came from peripheral blood of healthy control individuals, reported as five donors in the TCRbeta analysis figure. Heparinized peripheral blood was collected, and every sample was processed within one hour of being retrieved. To isolate peripheral blood mononuclear cells, blood was diluted 1:2 in PBS and put through Biocoll density gradient centrifugation at room temperature. CD4+ T cells were enriched from freshly isolated PBMCs by magnetic sorting with anti-CD4 MicroBeads before flow sorting. A BD FACSAria II was used to sort CD4+ T cells, enriched from the PBMCs of healthy donors, according to marker expression. For surface staining, the researchers used Miltenyi Biotec antibodies: anti-KLRB1 clone 191B8, anti-KLRF1 clone 4A4.D10 and anti-KLRG1 clone REA261.

Sequencing input: memory CD4+ T cells from blood. The source is a human donor in good health. Recombination linked TRBV2 to TRBJ1-1; the TCRdb call, TRBD1, lacks DNA for checking. The CDR3 protein sequence reads: CASSARGQGSTEAFF.